This T cell receptor beta chain emerged from a study of blood T cell repertoires in COVID-19. For the study at large: Whether acute or convalescent, the COVID-19 samples came from the United States, Italy and Spain. From T cells, B-cell-depleted T cells, or PBMCs came the material, which was cDNA or gDNA.

Per the original data handling: Scientists estimated how many nucleated cells there were by amplifying reference gene primers. Generated by immunoSEQ multiplex PCR, the TCRdb table keeps only in-frame clones and is missing some. The V and J calls and clone size are taken from that table; D and trimming were inferred from the DNA. The profile shows roughly 700,000 clones, approximately 90% of them singletons. V lost 4 bases and J 7 bases, leaving 16 bases between the germline ends. Germline-derived CDR1 and CDR2 are MDHEN and SYDVKM. This CDR3 region has 15 residues. The clonotype comes from a woman aged 18-29 years with acute or convalescent COVID-19. The chain recombines TRBV28 with TRBJ1-4, with D perhaps TRBD1 (6 bases). The sequencing sample was made of peripheral blood. For the CDR3, the DNA is TGTGCCAGCAGTTCCCCTGGGGGCGGGGGTGAAAAACTGTTTTTT. It specifies CASSSPGGGGEKLFF. Using reference TRBV28 and TRBJ1-4 for the parts outside the CDR3, the full variable domain is DVKVTQSSRYLVKRTGEKVFLECVQDMDHENMFWYRQDPGLGLRLIYFSYDVKMKEKGDIPEGYSVSREKKERFSLILESASTNQTSMYLCASSSPGGGGEKLFFGSGTQLSVL.